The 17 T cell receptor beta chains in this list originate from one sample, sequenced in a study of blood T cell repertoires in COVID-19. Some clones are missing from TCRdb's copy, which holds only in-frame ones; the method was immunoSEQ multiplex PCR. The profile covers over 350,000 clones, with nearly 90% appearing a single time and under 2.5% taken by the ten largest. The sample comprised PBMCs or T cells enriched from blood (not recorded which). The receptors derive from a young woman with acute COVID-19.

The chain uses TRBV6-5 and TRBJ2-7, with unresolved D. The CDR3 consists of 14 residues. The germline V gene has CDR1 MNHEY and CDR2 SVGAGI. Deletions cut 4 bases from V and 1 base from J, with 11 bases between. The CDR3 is CASSSKTASYEQYF. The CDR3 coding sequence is TGTGCCAGCAGTTCGAAGACTGCATCCTACGAGCAGTACTTC.

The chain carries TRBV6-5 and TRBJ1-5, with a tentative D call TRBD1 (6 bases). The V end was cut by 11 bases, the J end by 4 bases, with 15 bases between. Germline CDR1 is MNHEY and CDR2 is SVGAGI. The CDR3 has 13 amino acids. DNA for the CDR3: TGTGCCTCCGCTGTTACAGGGAATCAGCCCCAGCATTTT. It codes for CASAVTGNQPQHF.

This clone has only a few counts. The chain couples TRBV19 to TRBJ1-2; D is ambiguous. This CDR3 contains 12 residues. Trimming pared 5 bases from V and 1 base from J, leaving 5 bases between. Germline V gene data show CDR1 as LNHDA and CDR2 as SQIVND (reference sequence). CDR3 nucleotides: TGTGCCAGTAGTTTTCTTAACTATGGCTACACCTTC. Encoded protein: CASSFLNYGYTF.

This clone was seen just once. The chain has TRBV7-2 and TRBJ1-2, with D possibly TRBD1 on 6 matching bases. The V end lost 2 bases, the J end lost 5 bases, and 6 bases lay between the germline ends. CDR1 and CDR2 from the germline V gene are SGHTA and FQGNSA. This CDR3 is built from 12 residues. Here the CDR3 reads CASSLQGYGYTF. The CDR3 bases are TGTGCCAGCAGCTTACAGGGGTATGGCTACACCTTC.

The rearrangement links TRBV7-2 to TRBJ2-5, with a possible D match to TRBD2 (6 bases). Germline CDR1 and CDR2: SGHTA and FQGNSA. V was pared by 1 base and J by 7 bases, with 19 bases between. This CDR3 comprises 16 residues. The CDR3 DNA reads TGTGCCAGCAGCTTAGGGTGGGGGGTGTCTCAGGTGACCCAGTACTTC. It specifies CASSLGWGVSQVTQYF.

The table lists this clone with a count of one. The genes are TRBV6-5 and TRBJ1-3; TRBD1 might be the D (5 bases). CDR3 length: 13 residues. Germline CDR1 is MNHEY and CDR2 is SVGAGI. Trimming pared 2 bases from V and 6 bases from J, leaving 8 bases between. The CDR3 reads CASSYQGSNTIYF. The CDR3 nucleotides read TGTGCCAGCAGTTACCAGGGCTCAAACACCATATATTTT.

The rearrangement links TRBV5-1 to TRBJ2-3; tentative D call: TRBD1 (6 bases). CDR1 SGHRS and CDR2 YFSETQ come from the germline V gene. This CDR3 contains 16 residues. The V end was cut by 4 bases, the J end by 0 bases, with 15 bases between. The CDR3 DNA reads TGCGCCAGCAGCGGAGGACAGTCCCGTAGCACAGATACGCAGTATTTT. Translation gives CASSGGQSRSTDTQYF. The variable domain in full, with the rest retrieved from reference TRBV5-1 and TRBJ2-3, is KAGVTQTPRYLIKTRGQQVTLSCSPISGHRSVSWYQQTPGQGLQFLFEYFSETQRNKGNFPGRFSGRQFSNSRSEMNVSTLELGDSALYLCASSGGQSRSTDTQYFGPGTRLTVL.

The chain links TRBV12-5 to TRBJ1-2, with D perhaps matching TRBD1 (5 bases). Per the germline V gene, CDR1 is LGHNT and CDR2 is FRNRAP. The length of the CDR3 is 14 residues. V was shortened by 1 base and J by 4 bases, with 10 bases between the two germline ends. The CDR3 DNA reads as TGTGCTAGTGGTTTGGCAGGGTCATCCTATGGCTACACCTTC. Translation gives CASGLAGSSYGYTF.

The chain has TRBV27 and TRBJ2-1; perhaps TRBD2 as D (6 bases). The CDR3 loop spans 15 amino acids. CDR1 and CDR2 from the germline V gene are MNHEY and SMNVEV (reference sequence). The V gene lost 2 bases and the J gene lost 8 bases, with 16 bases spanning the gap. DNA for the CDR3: TGTGCCAGCAGTTTAGATGGCGGGATGGCCCATGAGCAGTTCTTC. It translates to CASSLDGGMAHEQFF.

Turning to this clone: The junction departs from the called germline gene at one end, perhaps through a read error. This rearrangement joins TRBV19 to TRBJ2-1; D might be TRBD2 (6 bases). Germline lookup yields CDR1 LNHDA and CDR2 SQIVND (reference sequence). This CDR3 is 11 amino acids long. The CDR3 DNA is TGTGCCAGTAGTATCGGGGGTGAGCATTTCTTC. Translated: CASSIGGEHFF.

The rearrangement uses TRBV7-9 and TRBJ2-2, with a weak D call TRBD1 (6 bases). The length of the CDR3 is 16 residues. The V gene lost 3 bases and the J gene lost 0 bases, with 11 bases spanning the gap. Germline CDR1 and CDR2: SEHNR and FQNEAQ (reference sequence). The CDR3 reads CASSFQGRSNTGELFF. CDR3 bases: TGTGCCAGCAGCTTCCAGGGGCGATCGAACACCGGGGAGCTGTTTTTT. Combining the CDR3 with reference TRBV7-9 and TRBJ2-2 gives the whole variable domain DTGVSQNPRHKITKRGQNVTFRCDPISEHNRLYWYRQTLGQGPEFLTYFQNEAQLEKSRLLSDRFSAERPKGSFSTLEIQRTEQGDSAMYLCASSFQGRSNTGELFFGEGSRLTVL.

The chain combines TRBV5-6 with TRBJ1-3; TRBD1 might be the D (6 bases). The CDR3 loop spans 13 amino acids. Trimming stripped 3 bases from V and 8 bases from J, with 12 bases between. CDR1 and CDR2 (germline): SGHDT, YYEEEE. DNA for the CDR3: TGTGCCAGCAGCTCTGGACAGTGGGACACCATATATTTT. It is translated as CASSSGQWDTIYF. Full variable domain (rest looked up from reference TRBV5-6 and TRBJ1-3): DAGVTQSPTHLIKTRGQQVTLRCSPKSGHDTVSWYQQALGQGPQFIFQYYEEEERQRGNFPDRFSGHQFPNYSSELNVNALLLGDSALYLCASSSGQWDTIYFGEGSWLTVV.

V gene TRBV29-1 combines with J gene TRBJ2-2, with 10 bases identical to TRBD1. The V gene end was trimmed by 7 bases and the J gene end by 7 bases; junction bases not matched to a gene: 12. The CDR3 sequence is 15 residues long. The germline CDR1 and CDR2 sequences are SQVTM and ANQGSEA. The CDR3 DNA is TGCAGCGCATACCGGGACAGGGGAGTTTTCGGGGAGCTGTTTTTT. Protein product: CSAYRDRGVFGELFF.

The CDR3 region is CASSGQGLRGEQYF. The CDR3 DNA is TGTGCCAGCAGTGGACAGGGGTTGAGAGGCGAGCAGTACTTC. This sequence joins TRBV2 and TRBJ2-7; 8 nucleotides line up with TRBD1. In germline, CDR1 is SNHLY, CDR2 FYNNEI. Trimming took 4 bases from V and 6 from J; bases not matched to a gene: 8. The CDR3 sequence is 14 residues long. Looking up the rest from reference TRBV2 and TRBJ2-7 gives the full variable domain: EPEVTQTPSHQVTQMGQEVILRCVPISNHLYFYWYRQILGQKVEFLVSFYNNEISEKSEIFDDQFSVERPDGSNFTLKIRSTKLEDSAMYFCASSGQGLRGEQYFGPGTRLTVT.

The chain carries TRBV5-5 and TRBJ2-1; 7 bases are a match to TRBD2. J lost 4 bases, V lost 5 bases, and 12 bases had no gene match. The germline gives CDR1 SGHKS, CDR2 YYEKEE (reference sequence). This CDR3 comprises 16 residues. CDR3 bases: TGTGCCAGCAGAGAAGGAGTAGCGGGCCCGTACAATGAGCAGTTCTTC. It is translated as CASREGVAGPYNEQFF.

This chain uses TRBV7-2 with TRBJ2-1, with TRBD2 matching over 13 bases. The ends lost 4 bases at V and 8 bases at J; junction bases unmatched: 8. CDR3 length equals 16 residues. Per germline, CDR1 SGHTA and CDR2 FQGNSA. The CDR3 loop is CASSWGGLAGLDEQFF. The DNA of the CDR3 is TGTGCCAGCAGCTGGGGGGGACTAGCGGGATTGGATGAGCAGTTCTTC.

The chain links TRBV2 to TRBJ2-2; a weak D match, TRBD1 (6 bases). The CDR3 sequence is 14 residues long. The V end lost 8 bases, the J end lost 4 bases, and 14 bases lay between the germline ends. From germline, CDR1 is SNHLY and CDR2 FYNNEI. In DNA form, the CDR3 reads TGTGCCAGCGGAACAGGGTGGGGCACCGGGGAGCTGTTTTTT. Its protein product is CASGTGWGTGELFF.